Listed here are 24 T cell receptor beta chains from one sample, sequenced in a study of blood T cells in healthy people across ages. Combining a sample-barcoded 5' primer with a J-beta primer mix, a second PCR ran for roughly 6 to 11 cycles. Using its own MiXCR run on the 5' RACE reads, TCRdb lists one record per CDR3 protein. The repertoire holds around 940,000 distinct CDR3 sequences, with just over 50% as singletons. Sequencing was done on a sample of blood. The receptors stem from a woman between 55 and 75 years old in good health.

The sample holds many counts of this clonotype. V is TRBV6-1 and J is TRBJ2-1; a weak D match, TRBD1 (6 bases). The CDR3 has 12 amino acids. Germline V CDR1 and CDR2: MNHNS, SASEGT. Trimming stripped 6 bases from V and 7 bases from J, with 10 bases between. CDR3 loop: CASSLQGNEQFF. For the CDR3, the DNA is TGTGCCAGCAGCTTACAGGGAAATGAGCAGTTCTTC.

The rearrangement joins TRBV29-1 to TRBJ2-5; the match to TRBD1 covers 8 bases. This CDR3 comprises 14 residues. The ends lost 3 bases at V and 5 bases at J; junction bases unmatched: 8. Germline-derived CDR1 and CDR2 are SQVTM and ANQGSEA. CDR3 loop: CSVEGPGGPETQYF. CDR3 in DNA: TGCAGCGTTGAGGGACCAGGGGGCCCGGAGACCCAGTACTTC.

This sequence joins TRBV5-5 and TRBJ1-1, with a weak D call TRBD1 (6 bases). The CDR3 contains 15 residues. Trimming shortened V by 4 bases and J by 1 base, and 14 bases separated the two germline ends. Looked up from germline, CDR1 is SGHKS and CDR2 is YYEKEE (reference sequence). Written as DNA, the CDR3 is TGTGCCAGCAGCATCTTTCCAGGGGCGAACACTGAAGCTTTCTTT. It yields the protein CASSIFPGANTEAFF.

This clonotype was seen a handful of times. The rearrangement joins TRBV2 to TRBJ2-7; 10 bases are shared with TRBD1. Germline loops: CDR1 SNHLY, CDR2 FYNNEI. After removal of 6 bases from V and 4 bases from J, the junction contained 9 bases not matched to a gene. The CDR3 is 15 amino acids. CDR3 coding DNA: TGTGCCAGCAGAGAAAGACAGGGGGCTCCTTACGAGCAGTACTTC. It yields the protein CASRERQGAPYEQYF.

This clonotype was seen a few times. The V and J genes are TRBV7-2 and TRBJ2-7; 7 bases line up with TRBD2. The CDR3 loop spans 15 amino acids. Germline V gives CDR1 SGHTA, CDR2 FQGNSA. Losses at the gene ends were 3 bases for V and 2 bases for J; bases not matched to a gene: 7. As DNA, the CDR3 is TGTGCCAGCAGCTTCTTTGGGGGGACTACCTACGAGCAGTACTTC. Translated: CASSFFGGTTYEQYF.

This clonotype was observed a handful of times. This sequence joins TRBV7-9 and TRBJ2-5, with D maybe TRBD1 (6 bases). V was clipped by 1 base and J by 8 bases, with 11 bases between them. CDR1 is SEHNR and CDR2 is FQNEAQ in the germline V gene (reference sequence). The CDR3 length is 13 residues. CDR3 amino acids: CASSLVLGATQYF. Here the CDR3 DNA reads TGTGCCAGCAGCTTAGTTTTGGGGGCCACCCAGTACTTC.

J is TRBJ2-7 and V is TRBV20-1, with 11 bases matching TRBD2. Germline trimming cut 3 bases from V and 12 bases from J; bases unmatched to any gene: 10. The CDR3 totals 13 residues. From germline, CDR1 is DFQATT and CDR2 SNEGSKA (reference sequence). CDR3 amino acids: CSASQSSSGRRYF. The CDR3 DNA sequence: TGCAGTGCTAGCCAATCTTCTAGCGGGAGGCGGTACTTC.

This clonotype has at least ten counts. The chain couples TRBV13 to TRBJ2-4; D possibly corresponds to TRBD2 (6 bases). The germline V gene encodes CDR1 PRHDT and CDR2 FYEKMQ (reference sequence). With 2 bases removed from V and 8 bases from J, the gap between germline ends came to 10 bases. The CDR3 contains 13 residues. The CDR3 coding sequence is TGTGCCAGCAGCTTATGGGGGGACGACATTCAGTACTTC. The encoded protein is CASSLWGDDIQYF.

The rearrangement uses TRBV7-9 and TRBJ2-7, with 7 bases fitting TRBD2. Per the germline V gene, CDR1 is SEHNR and CDR2 is FQNEAQ (reference sequence). The CDR3 spans 13 residues. Germline trimming cut 4 bases from V and 5 bases from J; bases unmatched to any gene: 5. Here the CDR3 DNA reads TGTGCCAGCAGCTCCCGGGACTACGACGAGCAGTACTTC. Translating it yields CASSSRDYDEQYF. Filled out from reference TRBV7-9 and TRBJ2-7, the complete variable domain reads DTGVSQNPRHKITKRGQNVTFRCDPISEHNRLYWYRQTLGQGPEFLTYFQNEAQLEKSRLLSDRFSAERPKGSFSTLEIQRTEQGDSAMYLCASSSRDYDEQYFGPGTRLTVT.

About this clonotype itself: One end of the junction does not line up with germline, which may come from a read error. The CDR3 sequence: CASSPLEGGDSPPHF. CDR3 nucleotide sequence: TGTGCCAGCAGCCCACTCGAGGGTGGAGACTCACCCCCCCACTTT. The V call is TRBV7-2, the J call TRBJ1-6; D is ambiguous. The CDR3 loop spans 15 amino acids. The germline CDR1 and CDR2 sequences are SGHTA and FQGNSA.

This clonotype was observed a few times. The rearrangement links TRBV7-2 to TRBJ1-4; tentatively, D is TRBD1 (6 bases). V was shortened by 9 bases and J by 5 bases, with 13 bases between the two germline ends. Germline-derived CDR1 and CDR2 are SGHTA and FQGNSA. The CDR3 has 13 amino acids. The CDR3 loop is CASRKGQNEKLFF. The CDR3 DNA follows: TGTGCCAGTCGTAAAGGACAGAATGAAAAACTGTTTTTT.

This chain links TRBV28 with TRBJ1-4, with no clear D. Looked up from germline, CDR1 is MDHEN and CDR2 is SYDVKM. The CDR3 runs 16 residues. V was shortened by 2 bases and J by 0 bases, with 10 bases between the two germline ends. This CDR3 reads CASSLRKRATNEKLFF. In DNA form, the CDR3 reads TGTGCCAGCAGTTTACGTAAGCGTGCAACTAATGAAAAACTGTTTTTT.

This clonotype turned up a few times. The V call is TRBV20-1, the J call TRBJ2-1; D is perhaps TRBD2 (6 bases). V dropped 2 bases and J dropped 10 bases, with 9 bases sitting between them. Germline V gene data show CDR1 as DFQATT and CDR2 as SNEGSKA (reference sequence). The CDR3 loop spans 11 amino acids. The CDR3 region is CSARWGEEQFF. The DNA for the CDR3 is TGCAGTGCTAGATGGGGGGAAGAGCAGTTCTTC.

This clonotype has just a few counts. The chain is built from TRBV5-1 and TRBJ2-1; D is possibly TRBD2 (6 bases). The V gene lost 1 base and the J gene lost 4 bases, with 9 bases spanning the gap. The CDR3 spans 14 residues. Per germline, CDR1 SGHRS and CDR2 YFSETQ. The CDR3: CASSLIAEYNEQFF. CDR3 bases: TGCGCCAGCAGCTTGATAGCGGAGTACAATGAGCAGTTCTTC.

This clonotype was recorded many times. The chain employs TRBV18 and TRBJ2-3, with 7 bases matching TRBD2. The CDR3 consists of 13 residues. Germline CDR1 KGHSH, CDR2 LQKENI. Trimming removed 8 bases from V and 3 bases from J; junction bases left unmatched: 5. The CDR3 sequence is CASSPGGTDTQYF. The CDR3 DNA sequence: TGTGCCAGCAGCCCGGGGGGAACAGATACGCAGTATTTT.

J is TRBJ2-1 and V is TRBV28, with D possibly being TRBD2 (6 bases). The germline V and J ends were trimmed by 6 bases and 4 bases, with 16 bases remaining between them. The CDR3 contains 15 residues. Germline values: CDR1 MDHEN, CDR2 SYDVKM. CDR3 DNA: TGTGCCAGCAGCTACCTTAGCGGTCAGTACAATGAGCAGTTCTTC. Amino acids: CASSYLSGQYNEQFF.

As for this clonotype: Sequence at one end of the junction differs from germline and may be a read error. The genes are TRBV4-1 and TRBJ2-6; D is possibly TRBD1 or TRBD2 (6 bases each). This CDR3 has 14 amino acids. Germline assignment: CDR1 MGHRA and CDR2 YSYEKL. The CDR3 region is CASSQDRGANVQTF. CDR3 nucleotides: TGCGCCAGCAGCCAAGATAGGGGGGCCAACGTCCAGACTTTC.

This clonotype was observed a single time. V is TRBV11-2 and J is TRBJ1-1; D is unclear. CDR3 length: 12 residues. V was clipped by 1 base and J by 7 bases, with 7 bases between them. The germline V gene encodes CDR1 SGHAT and CDR2 FQNNGV. The CDR3 loop is CASSLGQNEAFF. Here the CDR3 DNA reads TGTGCCAGCAGCTTAGGACAAAATGAAGCTTTCTTT.

V is TRBV5-1 and J is TRBJ1-3; the D is unclear. The V end lost 7 bases, the J end lost 4 bases, and 9 bases lay between the germline ends. Germline V gene sequence: CDR1 SGHRS, CDR2 YFSETQ. CDR3 length: 12 residues. DNA of the CDR3: TGCGCCAGCGGAATGGAGGGAAACACCATATATTTT. It yields the protein CASGMEGNTIYF.

The V and J genes are TRBV20-1 and TRBJ2-4, with 9 bases lining up with TRBD2. V lost 4 bases to trimming and J lost 6 bases; unmatched junction nucleotides: 10. Germline V lookup: CDR1 DFQATT, CDR2 SNEGSKA (reference sequence). This CDR3 spans 15 amino acids. CDR3 in amino acids: CSAKVAGVRGNIQYF. The CDR3 DNA sequence: TGCAGTGCTAAGGTAGCGGGAGTTCGTGGAAACATTCAGTACTTC.

This clonotype was seen a few times. The chain uses TRBV29-1 and TRBJ2-1; TRBD2 aligns across 12 bases. J lost 9 bases, V lost 1 base, and 10 bases had no gene match. The CDR3 has 16 amino acids. Germline V gene sequence: CDR1 SQVTM, CDR2 ANQGSEA. CDR3 DNA: TGCAGCGTTGAAGGCCAGACTAGCGGGAGTGAGGTTGAGCAGTTCTTC. Amino acid sequence: CSVEGQTSGSEVEQFF.

The chain employs TRBV24-1 and TRBJ2-1; D is ambiguous. Trimming stripped 3 bases from V and 6 bases from J, with 11 bases between. This CDR3 has 14 residues. Per the germline V gene, CDR1 is KGHDR and CDR2 is SFDVKD. CDR3 DNA sequence: TGTGCCACCAGTGATGGCAGGTGGGGCAATGAGCAGTTCTTC. It is translated as CATSDGRWGNEQFF.

This clonotype came up a few times. The rearrangement links TRBV7-2 to TRBJ2-1, with TRBD2 matching over 12 bases. Germline V gives CDR1 SGHTA, CDR2 FQGNSA. V trimming: 5 bases; J trimming: 5 bases; junction bases outside the gene matches: 4. This CDR3 is 15 amino acids long. The CDR3 DNA follows: TGTGCCAGCAGCCAGAGGACTAGCGGGAACAATGAGCAGTTCTTC. This translates into CASSQRTSGNNEQFF.

The chain links TRBV9 to TRBJ2-7; D might be TRBD1 or TRBD2, each matching 5 bases. V lost 2 bases, J lost 2 bases, and 11 bases lay in between. Germline CDR1 and CDR2: SGDLS and YYNGEE. The CDR3 consists of 14 residues. CDR3 sequence: CASSVGTGTYEQYF. The CDR3 DNA follows: TGTGCCAGCAGCGTTGGGACGGGCACCTACGAGCAGTACTTC.